A selection of T cell receptor beta chains follows, all from one sample in a study of shared clonotypes between healthy human individuals. This table comes from immunoSEQ multiplex PCR, and its TCRdb copy is limited to in-frame clones, with some not included. The sample carries 1.6 million or so clones, 97% to 99% recorded once. Sequenced sample: naive CD4+ T cells sorted from blood. Receptors originate from a man aged 25 to 45 in good health. Both conserved end residues are part of each CDR3. A D gene is named only where the DNA matches it firmly. Size is omitted from some rows. Given values are once, few, many or a class for expanded clones.

CDR3 DNA: TGTGCCAGCAGTCCATACAGGGGATTCTCCTACAATGAGCAGTTCTTC
CDR3 protein: CASSPYRGFSYNEQFF
D gene: TRBD1
CDR3 length: 16
clone size: once
J gene: TRBJ2-1
V gene: TRBV27

CDR3 DNA: TGTGCCAGCAGCTTAGGGGGACTGTATTCTGGAAACACCATATATTTT
CDR3 protein: CASSLGGLYSGNTIYF
D gene: NA
CDR3 length: 16
clone size: NA
J gene: TRBJ1-3
V gene: TRBV11-2

CDR3 DNA: TGTGCCAGCAGCCTGGGACTAGCGGCCTCCTACGAGCAGTACTTC
CDR3 protein: CASSLGLAASYEQYF
D gene: TRBD2
CDR3 length: 15
clone size: NA
J gene: TRBJ2-7
V gene: TRBV7-2

CDR3 DNA: TGCGCCAGCAGCCTATCCCGGTTGGCTCCTGCAGATACGCAGTATTTT
CDR3 protein: CASSLSRLAPADTQYF
D gene: NA
CDR3 length: 16
clone size: NA
J gene: TRBJ2-3
V gene: TRBV4-3

CDR3 DNA: TGTGCCAGCAACTTAGACAGGGGCGCTGAAGCTTTCTTT
CDR3 protein: CASNLDRGAEAFF
D gene: TRBD1
CDR3 length: 13
clone size: NA
J gene: TRBJ1-1
V gene: TRBV28

CDR3 DNA: TGCGCCACCAATCTAGCGGGAACAGATACGCAGTATTTT
CDR3 protein: CATNLAGTDTQYF
D gene: TRBD2
CDR3 length: 13
clone size: NA
J gene: TRBJ2-3
V gene: TRBV5-1

CDR3 DNA: TGTGCCAGCAGCCTACAGGGGGGGAGAGGCCACGAGCAGTACTTC
CDR3 protein: CASSLQGGRGHEQYF
D gene: NA
CDR3 length: 15
clone size: NA
J gene: TRBJ2-7
V gene: TRBV7-9

CDR3 DNA: TGTGCCAGCAGCTTCTTAGCGGGAGTAGGGACCGGGGAGCTGTTTTTT
CDR3 protein: CASSFLAGVGTGELFF
D gene: TRBD2
CDR3 length: 16
clone size: NA
J gene: TRBJ2-2
V gene: TRBV5-6

CDR3 DNA: TGTGCCAGCAGTGTAAACAGGGCCTACGAGCAGTACTTC
CDR3 protein: CASSVNRAYEQYF
D gene: NA
CDR3 length: 13
clone size: once
J gene: TRBJ2-7
V gene: TRBV6-1

CDR3 DNA: TGTGCCAGCAGCGTCGCGGGGGTGCTCTACGAGCAGTACTTC
CDR3 protein: CASSVAGVLYEQYF
D gene: TRBD2
CDR3 length: 14
clone size: NA
J gene: TRBJ2-7
V gene: TRBV11-2

CDR3 DNA: TGTGCCAGCTCACGACAGGGCGGCGCTGCAACTAATGAAAAACTGTTTTTT
CDR3 protein: CASSRQGGAATNEKLFF
D gene: TRBD1
CDR3 length: 17
clone size: NA
J gene: TRBJ1-4
V gene: TRBV18

CDR3 DNA: TGTGCCTGGAGTAGTCGACAGTATAGCAATCAGCCCCAGCATTTT
CDR3 protein: CAWSSRQYSNQPQHF
D gene: NA
CDR3 length: 15
clone size: NA
J gene: TRBJ1-5
V gene: TRBV30

CDR3 DNA: TGTGCCTGGAGCCCGGGCTTTAGCTCCTACAATGAGCAGTTCTTC
CDR3 protein: CAWSPGFSSYNEQFF
D gene: NA
CDR3 length: 15
clone size: NA
J gene: TRBJ2-1
V gene: TRBV30

CDR3 DNA: TGTGCCAGCAGTTACTCTAGACAGGGGTTCAGCTACACCTTC
CDR3 protein: CASSYSRQGFSYTF
D gene: TRBD1
CDR3 length: 14
clone size: NA
J gene: TRBJ1-2
V gene: TRBV6-5

CDR3 DNA: TGCGCCAGCAGCTCCACAGGGGACACCGGGGAGCTGTTTTTT
CDR3 protein: CASSSTGDTGELFF
D gene: TRBD1
CDR3 length: 14
clone size: NA
J gene: TRBJ2-2
V gene: TRBV5-1

CDR3 DNA: TGTGCCTGGAGTGCGGGGGACAGGGGTGGATATGGCTACACCTTC
CDR3 protein: CAWSAGDRGGYGYTF
D gene: TRBD1
CDR3 length: 15
clone size: NA
J gene: TRBJ1-2
V gene: TRBV30

CDR3 DNA: TGTGCCATCAGTGTAACAGGGGGAGGGGAGACCCAGTACTTC
CDR3 protein: CAISVTGGGETQYF
D gene: NA
CDR3 length: 14
clone size: NA
J gene: TRBJ2-5
V gene: TRBV10-3

CDR3 DNA: TGTGCCAGCAGTGGAGCGGGAGTCCCCCTGTACAATGAGCAGTTCTTC
CDR3 protein: CASSGAGVPLYNEQFF
D gene: TRBD2
CDR3 length: 16
clone size: NA
J gene: TRBJ2-1
V gene: TRBV6-1

CDR3 DNA: TGTGCCATCAGTGATTCAGCGGGCACAGATACGCAGTATTTT
CDR3 protein: CAISDSAGTDTQYF
D gene: NA
CDR3 length: 14
clone size: NA
J gene: TRBJ2-3
V gene: TRBV10-3

CDR3 DNA: TGTGCCAGCAGCTTACAGTCTACAGGGGTGGGCACTGAAGCTTTCTTT
CDR3 protein: CASSLQSTGVGTEAFF
D gene: TRBD1
CDR3 length: 16
clone size: NA
J gene: TRBJ1-1
V gene: TRBV11-2

CDR3 DNA: TGCGCCAGCAGCCCGAGTGGGACAGGGGGCAATCAGCCCCAGCATTTT
CDR3 protein: CASSPSGTGGNQPQHF
D gene: TRBD1
CDR3 length: 16
clone size: NA
J gene: TRBJ1-5
V gene: TRBV4-1

CDR3 DNA: TGCGCCAGCAGTGATGAGCTCGGAAAACTGTTTTTT
CDR3 protein: CASSDELGKLFF
D gene: NA
CDR3 length: 12
clone size: NA
J gene: TRBJ1-4
V gene: TRBV10-1

CDR3 DNA: TGCGCCAGCAGTGAGGTAGCGGGAGCGCTCAATGAGCAGTTCTTC
CDR3 protein: CASSEVAGALNEQFF
D gene: TRBD2
CDR3 length: 15
clone size: NA
J gene: TRBJ2-1
V gene: TRBV10-1